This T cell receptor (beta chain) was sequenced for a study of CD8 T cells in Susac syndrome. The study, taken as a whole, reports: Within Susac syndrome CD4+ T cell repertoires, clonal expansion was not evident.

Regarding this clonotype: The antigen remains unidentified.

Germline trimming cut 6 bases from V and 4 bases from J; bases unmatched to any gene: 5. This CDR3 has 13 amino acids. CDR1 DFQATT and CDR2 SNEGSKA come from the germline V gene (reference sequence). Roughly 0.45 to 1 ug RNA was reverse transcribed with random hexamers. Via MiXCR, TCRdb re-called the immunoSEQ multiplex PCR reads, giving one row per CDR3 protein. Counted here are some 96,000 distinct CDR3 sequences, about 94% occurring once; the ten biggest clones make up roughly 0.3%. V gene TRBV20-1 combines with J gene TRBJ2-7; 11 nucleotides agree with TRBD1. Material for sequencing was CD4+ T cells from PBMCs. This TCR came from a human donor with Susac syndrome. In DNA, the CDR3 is TGCAGTGCCCGGACAGGGGGCGTATACGAGCAGTACTTC. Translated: CSARTGGVYEQYF.